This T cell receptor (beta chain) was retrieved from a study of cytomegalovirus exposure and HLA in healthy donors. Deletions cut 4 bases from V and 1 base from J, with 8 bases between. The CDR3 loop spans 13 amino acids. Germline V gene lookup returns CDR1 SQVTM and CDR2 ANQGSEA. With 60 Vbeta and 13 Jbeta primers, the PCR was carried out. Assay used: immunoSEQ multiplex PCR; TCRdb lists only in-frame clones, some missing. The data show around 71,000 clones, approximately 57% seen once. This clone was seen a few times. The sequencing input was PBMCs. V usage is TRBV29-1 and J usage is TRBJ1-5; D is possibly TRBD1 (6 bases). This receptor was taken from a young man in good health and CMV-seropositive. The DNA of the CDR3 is TGCAGCGTTGGGCAGGGGAGCAATCAGCCCCAGCATTTT. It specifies CSVGQGSNQPQHF.